This T cell receptor beta chain was captured in a study of CXCR3-negative and CXCR3-positive naive CD8 T cells. Regarding the study as a whole: CXCR3-negative naive cells had less hydrophobic TRB CDR3s than did CXCR3-positive naive cells.

The germline V gene has CDR1 SGHDN and CDR2 FVKESK. This CDR3 has 14 residues. Concerning this clonotype: Its matching antigen is unknown.

TRB cDNA was prepared as libraries by UMI-labeled 5' RACE. TCRdb re-called the 5' RACE reads and shows each CDR3 protein once, DNA omitted. Its table lists 85,000 to 130,000 distinct CDR3 sequences. The TCR was taken from a human donor in good health. Some clones in this sample may be carry-over from other donors' samples. Sample: naive CXCR3+ CD8+ T cells from blood. Subset: CD45RO-CCR7+CD27+CD95- naive CD8+ T cells expressing CXCR3 (TNR3+). The genes are TRBV14 and TRBJ1-1. The CDR3 protein is CASSLPPQPDGAFF.